These 7 T cell receptor beta chains share one sample of origin, sequenced in a study of T cells in Graves' hyperthyroidism and ophthalmopathy. Using RNA transcripts as the source, TCR beta CDR3 regions were amplified. Primed by the HTBI set, a first-round RT-PCR was run on the TCR CDR3. TCRdb redid the calling of the multiplex PCR reads with MiXCR, one entry per CDR3 protein. The sample includes around 450,000 distinct CDR3 sequences, less than 20% of them seen just once. What was sequenced was blood. These receptors all stem from a woman aged 18-30 years with Graves' hyperthyroidism.

This clonotype was counted ten times or more. The CDR3 sequence: CASSSSRTKGPQHF. CDR3 nucleotide sequence: TGTGCCAGCAGTTCCTCTCGTACTAAGGGGCCCCAGCATTTT. The chain employs TRBV2 and TRBJ1-5; no firm D call. The V end was cut by 5 bases, the J end by 9 bases, with 17 bases between. CDR1 and CDR2 from the germline V gene are SNHLY and FYNNEI. CDR3 length equals 14 residues.

Ten or more counts support this clonotype. The genes are TRBV11-2 and TRBJ1-4; weak D call: TRBD1 (5 bases). This CDR3 contains 16 residues. V dropped 5 bases and J dropped 5 bases, with 18 bases sitting between them. Per germline, CDR1 SGHAT and CDR2 FQNNGV. Here the CDR3 DNA reads TGTGCCAGCAGCCGCGGCAGAGGGGAGGGGAATGAAAAACTGTTTTTT. Its protein is CASSRGRGEGNEKLFF.

This clonotype was found a few times. In DNA, the CDR3 is TGTGCCAGCAGCGCCCTGGGACGGACAACCGGGGAGCTGTTTTTT. It is translated as CASSALGRTTGELFF. The chain is built from TRBV9 and TRBJ2-2; D is possibly TRBD1 or TRBD2 (5 bases each). The CDR3 covers 15 residues. Trimming left V 3 bases short and J 5 bases short, with 14 bases between. Germline V gene lookup returns CDR1 SGDLS and CDR2 YYNGEE.

About this clonotype itself: A much larger clone lies one base from this, so it may be a read error. The chain links TRBV20-1 to TRBJ2-1; D remains ambiguous. CDR1 is DFQATT and CDR2 is SNEGSKA in the germline V gene (reference sequence). The CDR3 sequence is 13 residues long. Trimming removed 3 bases from V and 6 bases from J, with 12 bases in between. The CDR3 DNA reads TGCAGTGCTAGTGTGGACCGAGTCAATGAGCAGTTCTTC. Its protein product is CSASVDRVNEQFF.

This clonotype was counted many times. J is TRBJ2-5 and V is TRBV7-3; tentative D call: TRBD2 (6 bases). Germline V gives CDR1 SGHTA, CDR2 FQGTGA. V lost 1 base and J 8 bases, leaving 17 bases between the germline ends. The CDR3 runs 15 residues. The CDR3 DNA reads as TGTGCCAGCAGCTTAAATCCGGGGGAGGCGGAAACCCAGTACTTC. Residues: CASSLNPGEAETQYF.

This clonotype was counted at least ten times. V is TRBV10-3 and J is TRBJ1-2; TRBD1 matches at 9 bases. CDR3 length: 16 residues. Trimming removed 3 bases from V and 4 bases from J; junction bases left unmatched: 9. Germline loops: CDR1 ENHRY, CDR2 SYGVKD. CDR3 region: CAISDAGTGHSYGYTF. CDR3 sequence (DNA): TGTGCCATCAGTGATGCCGGGACAGGGCACTCCTATGGCTACACCTTC.

This clonotype was counted many times. The V and J genes are TRBV5-8 and TRBJ2-7, with 12 positions matching TRBD2. Unmatched junction bases numbered 8, after V lost 4 bases and J lost 3 bases. From germline, CDR1 is SGHTS and CDR2 YDEGEE. CDR3 length: 16 residues. CDR3 in amino acids: CASSPGTSGWNYEQYF. The CDR3 DNA reads TGTGCCAGCAGCCCCGGGACTAGCGGGTGGAACTACGAGCAGTACTTC.